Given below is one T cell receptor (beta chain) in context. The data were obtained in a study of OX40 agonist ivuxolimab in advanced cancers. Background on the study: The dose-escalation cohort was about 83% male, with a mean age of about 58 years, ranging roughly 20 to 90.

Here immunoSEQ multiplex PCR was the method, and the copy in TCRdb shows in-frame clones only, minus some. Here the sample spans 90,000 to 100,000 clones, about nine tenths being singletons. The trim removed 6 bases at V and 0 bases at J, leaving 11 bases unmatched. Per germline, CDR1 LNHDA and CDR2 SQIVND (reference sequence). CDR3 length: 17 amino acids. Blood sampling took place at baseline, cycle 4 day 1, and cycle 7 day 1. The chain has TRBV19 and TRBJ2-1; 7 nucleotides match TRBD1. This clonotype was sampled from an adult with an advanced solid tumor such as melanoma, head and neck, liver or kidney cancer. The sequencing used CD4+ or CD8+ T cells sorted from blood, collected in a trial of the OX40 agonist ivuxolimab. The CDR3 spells CASSPQGSTSSYNEQFF. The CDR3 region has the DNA TGTGCCAGTAGCCCACAGGGGTCCACTAGCTCCTACAATGAGCAGTTCTTC.